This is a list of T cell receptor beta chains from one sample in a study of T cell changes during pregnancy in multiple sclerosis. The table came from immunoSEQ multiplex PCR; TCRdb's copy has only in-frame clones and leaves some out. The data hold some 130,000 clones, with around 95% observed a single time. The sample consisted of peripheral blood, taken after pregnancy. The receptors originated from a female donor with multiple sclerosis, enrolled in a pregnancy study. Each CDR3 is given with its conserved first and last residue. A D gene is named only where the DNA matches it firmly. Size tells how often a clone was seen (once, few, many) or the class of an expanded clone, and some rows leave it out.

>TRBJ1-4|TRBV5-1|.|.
TGCGCCAGCGCGGTAGCACTGTATGAAAAACTGTTTTTT
CASAVALYEKLFF
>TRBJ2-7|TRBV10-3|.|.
TGTGCCATCAGTGAGCCCCGCGGCTACCGCTACGAGCAGTACTTC
CAISEPRGYRYEQYF
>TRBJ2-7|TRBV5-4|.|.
TGTGCCAGCAGCTCCCGGGACTCAGAGCAGTACTTC
CASSSRDSEQYF
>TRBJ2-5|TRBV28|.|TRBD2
TGTGCCAGCTCGGGGGTAGCGGGAGGGTTGGGAGAGACCCAGTACTTC
CASSGVAGGLGETQYF
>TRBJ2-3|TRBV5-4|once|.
TGTGCCAGCAGTTCCCCTGGCTCCACAGATACGCAGTATTTT
CASSSPGSTDTQYF
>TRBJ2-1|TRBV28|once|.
TGTGCCAGCGGAGGGGCGACCGCTGGGAATGAGCAGTTCTTC
CASGGATAGNEQFF
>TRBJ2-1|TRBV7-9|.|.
TGTGCCAGCCGGTTTCTTACTGAGCAGTTCTTC
CASRFLTEQFF
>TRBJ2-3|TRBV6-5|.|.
TGTGCCAGCAGTTACTCTACTGTCCGCTTAGATACGCAGTATTTT
CASSYSTVRLDTQYF
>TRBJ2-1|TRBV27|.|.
TGTGCCAGCAGTTCACGAGGGGGAGCGAGGGTCAATGAGCAGTTCTTC
CASSSRGGARVNEQFF
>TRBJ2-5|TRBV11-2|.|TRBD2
TGTGCCAGCAGCTTAGGTGCTAGCGGGGAACAAGAGACCCAGTACTTC
CASSLGASGEQETQYF
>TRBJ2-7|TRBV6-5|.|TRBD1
TGTGCCAGCAGTCTTCAGGGGGTGGACCTGTACGAGCAGTACTTC
CASSLQGVDLYEQYF
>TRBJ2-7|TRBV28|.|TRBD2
TGTGCCAGCAGTCTCCTCATCCGACTAGCCGAGGAACGGGTCGAGCAGTACTTC
CASSLLIRLAEERVEQYF